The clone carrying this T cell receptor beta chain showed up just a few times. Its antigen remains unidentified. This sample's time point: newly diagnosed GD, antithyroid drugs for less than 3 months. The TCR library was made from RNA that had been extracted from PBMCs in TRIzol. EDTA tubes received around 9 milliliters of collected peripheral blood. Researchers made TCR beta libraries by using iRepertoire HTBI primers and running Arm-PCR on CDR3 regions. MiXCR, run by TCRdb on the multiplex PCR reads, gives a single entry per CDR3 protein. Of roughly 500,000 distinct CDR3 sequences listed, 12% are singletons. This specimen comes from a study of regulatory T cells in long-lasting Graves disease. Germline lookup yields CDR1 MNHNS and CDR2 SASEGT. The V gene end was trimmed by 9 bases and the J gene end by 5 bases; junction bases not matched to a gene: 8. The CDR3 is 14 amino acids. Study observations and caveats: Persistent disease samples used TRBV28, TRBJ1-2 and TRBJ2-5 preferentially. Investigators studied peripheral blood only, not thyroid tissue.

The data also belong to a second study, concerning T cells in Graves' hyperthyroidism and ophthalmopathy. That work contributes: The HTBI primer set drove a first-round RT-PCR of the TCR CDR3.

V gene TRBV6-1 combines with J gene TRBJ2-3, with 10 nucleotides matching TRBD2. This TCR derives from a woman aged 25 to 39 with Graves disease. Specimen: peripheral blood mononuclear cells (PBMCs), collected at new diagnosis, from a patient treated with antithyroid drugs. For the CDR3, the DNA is TGTGCCAGTAGAGAGAGCGGGAGGGGAGATACGCAGTATTTT. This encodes CASRESGRGDTQYF.